This TCR beta chain was found in a study of spatial heterogeneity in lung cancer. Time point of the sample: sample taken at primary tumor resection. Whole RNA from tumor, nontumor lung or frozen PBMC was sequenced unsorted. This clonotype was seen a few times. Carried by each TCR cDNA molecule was a unique molecular identifier. Via MiXCR, TCRdb re-called the 5' RACE reads, giving one row per CDR3 protein. The table records 50,000 to 65,000 distinct CDR3 sequences, 8.4% of them present only once. Trimming cost V 6 bases and J 2 bases, with 14 bases left between them. The CDR3 is made up of 14 amino acids. CDR1 is MNHEY and CDR2 is SVGAGI in the germline V gene.

The specimen comprised PBMCs, sampled at surgery. This receptor was identified in a female donor with early-stage non-small cell lung cancer. The genes are TRBV6-5 and TRBJ2-7; D possibly matches TRBD1 or TRBD2 (7 bases each). The CDR3: CASSVGRGPYEQYF. The CDR3 nucleotides read TGTGCCAGCAGCGTGGGGAGGGGGCCCTACGAGCAGTACTTC.